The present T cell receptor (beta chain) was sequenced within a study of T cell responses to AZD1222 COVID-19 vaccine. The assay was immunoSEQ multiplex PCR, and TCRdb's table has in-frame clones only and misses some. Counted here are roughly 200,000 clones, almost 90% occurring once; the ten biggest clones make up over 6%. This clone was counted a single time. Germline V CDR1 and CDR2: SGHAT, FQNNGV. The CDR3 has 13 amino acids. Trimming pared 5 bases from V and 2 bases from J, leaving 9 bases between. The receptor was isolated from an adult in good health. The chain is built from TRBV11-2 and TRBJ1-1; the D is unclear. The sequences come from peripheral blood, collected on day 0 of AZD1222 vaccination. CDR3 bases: TGTGCCAGCAGCCCCCGGATAAACACTGAAGCTTTCTTT. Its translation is CASSPRINTEAFF.